The 3 T cell receptor beta chains presented below share a single source sample, sequenced in a study of blood T cell repertoires in COVID-19. Assay used: immunoSEQ multiplex PCR; TCRdb lists only in-frame clones, some missing. This table has approximately 160,000 clones, roughly 77% appearing once. Input material: peripheral blood. These receptors all stem from a human donor in a cohort sampled during active COVID-19.

The chain is built from TRBV7-8 and TRBJ2-3; tentative D call: TRBD1 (5 bases). The CDR3 consists of 13 residues. Between the trimmed V and J ends, which lost 3 bases and 3 bases, there was a span of 7 bases. Germline loops: CDR1 SGHVS, CDR2 FQNEAQ. This CDR3 reads CASSFDRTDTQYF. In DNA form, the CDR3 reads TGTGCCAGCAGCTTCGACAGAACAGATACGCAGTATTTT.

This chain links TRBV30 with TRBJ1-4; 8 nucleotides align to TRBD1. V gave up 2 bases and J gave up 7 bases; unmatched junction bases: 6. The CDR3 is 14 residues long. Germline values: CDR1 GTSNPN, CDR2 SVGIG (reference sequence). The CDR3 DNA reads TGTGCCTGGAGTAGTGGACAGGGCTCTGAAAAACTGTTTTTT. It specifies CAWSSGQGSEKLFF.

The chain combines TRBV7-3 with TRBJ2-3; 13 bases match TRBD2. With 0 bases clipped from V and 15 bases from J, the junction kept 6 bases outside the gene matches. This CDR3 comprises 14 residues. Per the germline V gene, CDR1 is SGHTA and CDR2 is FQGTGA. For the CDR3, the DNA is TGTGCCAGCAGCTTAACGGGGACTAGCGGGACGGTTTATTTT. Translating it yields CASSLTGTSGTVYF.